Each of the 18 T cell receptor beta chains below was sequenced from the same sample in a study of shared clonotypes between healthy human individuals. Profiled with immunoSEQ multiplex PCR; TCRdb holds only in-frame clones, not every one. The sample lists a few million clones, about nine tenths seen once, with about 0.41% in the top ten. Sequenced material: naive CD4+ T cells from PBMCs. Subset here: CD45RA+ positively selected. Receptors were obtained from a man between 18 and 29 years old in good health. Some clones in this sample may be carry-over from other donors' samples.

The chain links TRBV6-1 to TRBJ2-3; TRBD2 agrees at 7 bases. After removal of 7 bases from V and 3 bases from J, the junction contained 10 bases not matched to a gene. This CDR3 region has 15 residues. Germline loops: CDR1 MNHNS, CDR2 SASEGT. DNA of the CDR3: TGTGCCAGCAAAACGGGGGAGGGAAGAACAGATACGCAGTATTTT. This codes for CASKTGEGRTDTQYF.

The V gene is TRBV11-2, the J gene TRBJ2-7; 8 bases are a match to TRBD2. Germline V gene lookup returns CDR1 SGHAT and CDR2 FQNNGV. This CDR3 is 15 amino acids long. V trimming: 5 bases; J trimming: 2 bases; junction bases outside the gene matches: 8. For the CDR3, the DNA is TGTGCCAGCAGCCCTCTAGCGGGCTTAACCTACGAGCAGTACTTC. Its translation is CASSPLAGLTYEQYF.

With regard to this clone: Different DNA sequences within this sample yield the same CDR3. J is TRBJ2-3 and V is TRBV11-2, with D possibly TRBD2 on 5 matching bases. The CDR3 covers 14 residues. V lost 3 bases and J 3 bases, leaving 10 bases between the germline ends. CDR1 is SGHAT and CDR2 is FQNNGV in the germline V gene. The CDR3: CASSFDRGTDTQYF. The CDR3 DNA sequence: TGTGCCAGCAGCTTCGACCGAGGGACAGATACGCAGTATTTT.

The V call is TRBV29-1, the J call TRBJ1-1; D is possibly TRBD1 (6 bases). CDR1 and CDR2 from the germline V gene are SQVTM and ANQGSEA. The CDR3 extends over 15 amino acids. Trimming left V 3 bases short and J 5 bases short, with 19 bases between. The CDR3 DNA sequence: TGCAGCGTTGATCACCTGGGGGGGGGCTCGACTGAAGCTTTCTTT. This gives the protein CSVDHLGGGSTEAFF.

V is TRBV19 and J is TRBJ2-3; D is unresolved. Germline V lookup: CDR1 LNHDA, CDR2 SQIVND (reference sequence). Trimming cost V 6 bases and J 2 bases, with 12 bases left between them. CDR3 length equals 14 residues. CDR3 nucleotide sequence: TGTGCCAGTAGGCCCCGGGCCGACACAGATACGCAGTATTTT. Translating gives CASRPRADTDTQYF.

This chain connects TRBV11-3 to TRBJ2-3; 8 bases line up with TRBD1. Per the germline V gene, CDR1 is SGHNT and CDR2 is YENEEA. This CDR3 spans 17 amino acids. J gave up 4 bases and V 6 bases, and 15 bases lay outside the gene matches. In nucleotides, the CDR3 is TGTGCCAGCAGTCCCGGGGACAGGCTCCTGGGGGCAGATACGCAGTATTTT. Its translation: CASSPGDRLLGADTQYF.

This clone came up once. The junction departs from germline at one end; a sequencing error may be responsible. The chain links TRBV7-9 to TRBJ1-2, with D unresolved. The CDR3 spans 16 residues. Germline V gene sequence: CDR1 SEHNR, CDR2 FQNEAQ (reference sequence). CDR3 residues: CASSLARQNYDYGYTF. CDR3 coding DNA: TGTGCCAGCAGCCTAGCCCGACAAAACTACGACTATGGCTACACCTTC.

V and J are TRBV14 and TRBJ1-5; D might be TRBD1 (5 bases). From germline, CDR1 is SGHDN and CDR2 FVKESK. The CDR3 extends over 16 amino acids. V lost 0 bases and J 6 bases, leaving 15 bases between the germline ends. Here the CDR3 reads CASSQDNASQGQPQHF. CDR3 bases: TGTGCCAGCAGCCAAGATAATGCGAGTCAGGGTCAGCCCCAGCATTTT.

V gene TRBV2 combines with J gene TRBJ2-2; D assignment may be TRBD1 or TRBD2 (5 bases each). Germline V gene data show CDR1 as SNHLY and CDR2 as FYNNEI. V was pared by 0 bases and J by 6 bases, with 11 bases between. The CDR3 is 15 residues long. CDR3 protein: CASSEAGRVPGELFF. The CDR3 nucleotides read TGTGCCAGCAGTGAAGCGGGACGTGTGCCCGGGGAGCTGTTTTTT.

The V and J genes are TRBV6-1 and TRBJ1-4; 10 positions agree with TRBD1. The germline gives CDR1 MNHNS, CDR2 SASEGT. Trimming cost V 1 base and J 3 bases; bases outside gene matches: 8. This CDR3 spans 18 amino acids. The CDR3 nucleotides read TGTGCCAGCAGTGAAGTAGACAGGGGGCGAGTATCTAATGAAAAACTGTTTTTT. Translation gives CASSEVDRGRVSNEKLFF.

The chain uses TRBV5-4 and TRBJ2-7; TRBD2 might be the D (5 bases). Trimming pared 4 bases from V and 0 bases from J, leaving 11 bases between. Germline V CDR1 and CDR2: SGHNT, YYREEE (reference sequence). There are 14 residues in the CDR3. The DNA of the CDR3 is TGTGCCAGCAGCCCCGGACTTCGCTCCTACGAGCAGTACTTC. Translation: CASSPGLRSYEQYF.

Only a few counts were recorded for this clone. The chain uses TRBV29-1 and TRBJ1-1; D possibly corresponds to TRBD1 (6 bases). V was clipped by 7 bases and J by 3 bases, with 15 bases between them. Germline lookup yields CDR1 SQVTM and CDR2 ANQGSEA. The CDR3 has 13 residues. As DNA, the CDR3 is TGCAGCGCCACCACAGGGAGGGACACTGAAGCTTTCTTT. Translating gives CSATTGRDTEAFF.

J is TRBJ2-6 and V is TRBV28, with 7 nucleotides matching TRBD2. The germline CDR1 and CDR2 sequences are MDHEN and SYDVKM. Germline trimming cut 3 bases from V and 0 bases from J; bases unmatched to any gene: 8. The CDR3 totals 18 residues. CDR3: CASSLGGAGLSGANVLTF. CDR3 bases: TGTGCCAGCAGTTTGGGAGGGGCCGGACTCTCTGGGGCCAACGTCCTGACTTTC.

Worth noting for this clone: The same CDR3 also results from other DNA sequences found in this sample. The V and J genes are TRBV28 and TRBJ1-1; no clear D. The germline V gene encodes CDR1 MDHEN and CDR2 SYDVKM. The CDR3 runs to 11 residues. The V end lost 2 bases, the J end lost 6 bases, and 4 bases lay between the germline ends. The chain's CDR3 is CASSLASEAFF. CDR3 sequence (DNA): TGTGCCAGCAGTTTAGCGTCTGAAGCTTTCTTT.

The chain links TRBV10-1 to TRBJ1-5; TRBD1 matches at 8 bases. Trimming took 7 bases from V and 4 from J; bases not matched to a gene: 12. Germline V gene sequence: CDR1 WNHNN, CDR2 SYGVQD (reference sequence). The CDR3 loop spans 16 amino acids. CDR3 sequence (DNA): TGCGCCAGCAATTGGGCCCCCCGGACAGGGAATCAGCCCCAGCATTTT. This translates into CASNWAPRTGNQPQHF.

The V call is TRBV7-2, the J call TRBJ2-3; D remains unclear. The V gene lost 3 bases and the J gene lost 2 bases, with 9 bases spanning the gap. CDR3 size: 14 residues. From germline, CDR1 is SGHTA and CDR2 FQGNSA. CDR3 nucleotides: TGTGCCAGCAGCTTCAGACGGGCCACAGATACGCAGTATTTT. Its translation is CASSFRRATDTQYF. Together with reference TRBV7-2 and TRBJ2-3, the CDR3 gives the full variable domain: GAGVSQSPSNKVTEKGKDVELRCDPISGHTALYWYRQSLGQGLEFLIYFQGNSAPDKSGLPSDRFSAERTGGSVSTLTIQRTQQEDSAVYLCASSFRRATDTQYFGPGTRLTVL.

The gene calls are TRBV7-2 and TRBJ2-3, with 9 bases matching TRBD1. Per the germline V gene, CDR1 is SGHTA and CDR2 is FQGNSA. CDR3 length: 15 residues. V shed 4 bases, J shed 2 bases, and the junction held 4 bases outside the gene matches. CDR3 amino acids: CASSSGTGITDTQYF. The CDR3 DNA is TGTGCCAGCAGCTCAGGGACAGGGATCACAGATACGCAGTATTTT.

V gene TRBV28 combines with J gene TRBJ2-3; 11 bases are a match to TRBD2. The CDR3 spans 14 residues. The germline gives CDR1 MDHEN, CDR2 SYDVKM. Unmatched junction bases numbered 2, after V lost 5 bases and J lost 4 bases. The CDR3 DNA is TGTGCCAGCAGTATACTAGCGGGAGCAGATACGCAGTATTTT. It specifies CASSILAGADTQYF.